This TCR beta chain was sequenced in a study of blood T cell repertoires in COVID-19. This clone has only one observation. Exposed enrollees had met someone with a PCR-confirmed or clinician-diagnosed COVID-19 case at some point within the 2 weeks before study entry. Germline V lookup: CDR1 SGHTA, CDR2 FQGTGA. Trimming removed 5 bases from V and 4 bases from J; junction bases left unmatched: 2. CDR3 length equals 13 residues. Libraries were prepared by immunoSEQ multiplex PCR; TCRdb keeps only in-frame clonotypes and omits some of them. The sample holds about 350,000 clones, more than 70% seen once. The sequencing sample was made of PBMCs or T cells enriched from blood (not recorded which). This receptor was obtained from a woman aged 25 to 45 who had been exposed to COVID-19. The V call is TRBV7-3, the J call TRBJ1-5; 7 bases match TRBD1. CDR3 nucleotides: TGTGCCAGCAGCGAGACAGGGAATCAGCCCCAGCATTTT. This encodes CASSETGNQPQHF.